A selection of T cell receptor beta chains follows, all from one sample in a study of cytomegalovirus exposure and HLA in healthy donors. Sequenced by immunoSEQ multiplex PCR; TCRdb stores in-frame clones only, minus some. The table records some 130,000 clones, about 10% of them present only once. Sequencing was done on a sample of PBMCs. The receptor source for this set is a woman aged 40 to 55 in good health and CMV-seropositive. Both conserved end residues are part of each CDR3. The D gene is left open where the match is weak. Clone size is stated in some rows and not others, as once, few, many or a class when expanded.

J gene,D gene,V gene,clone size,CDR3 protein,CDR3 DNA
TRBJ2-1,TRBD2,TRBV19,few,CASSPGLAGAEQFF,TGTGCCAGTAGCCCTGGTCTAGCGGGGGCCGAGCAGTTCTTC
TRBJ2-4,TRBD2,TRBV7-9,few,CASSFSGGLAKNIQYF,TGTGCCAGCAGCTTTAGCGGGGGACTAGCCAAAAACATTCAGTACTTC
TRBJ2-3,TRBD2,TRBV4-2,few,CASSSGTSVTDTQYF,TGTGCCAGCAGCTCCGGGACTAGCGTCACAGATACGCAGTATTTT
TRBJ2-1,-,TRBV7-2,-,CASSLSLGGAVNEQFF,TGTGCCAGCAGCTTATCTCTTGGCGGGGCGGTCAATGAGCAGTTCTTC
TRBJ2-3,TRBD1,TRBV19,few,CASSRNRGTDTQYF,TGTGCCAGTAGTAGGAACAGGGGTACAGATACGCAGTATTTT
TRBJ1-6,TRBD1,TRBV10-3,-,CAISEYRQGNSPLHF,TGTGCCATCAGTGAGTATCGACAGGGAAATTCACCCCTCCACTTT
TRBJ2-5,-,TRBV5-1,few,CASSFAVPGETQYF,TGCGCCAGCAGCTTCGCGGTTCCTGGGGAGACCCAGTACTTC
TRBJ2-5,TRBD1,TRBV5-4,few,CASSSGTGILEQYF,TGTGCCAGCAGCTCCGGGACAGGGATCCTAGAGCAGTACTTC
TRBJ1-1,TRBD1,TRBV5-1,few,CASSLQGVDSEAFF,TGCGCCAGCAGCCTACAGGGGGTAGACTCCGAAGCTTTCTTT
TRBJ2-1,TRBD1,TRBV6-5,few,CASTYGRDRGAEQFF,TGTGCCAGCACCTACGGGCGGGACAGGGGGGCTGAGCAGTTCTTC
TRBJ1-3,TRBD1,TRBV10-3,few,CAIGPGQGANTIYF,TGTGCCATCGGCCCAGGACAGGGTGCAAACACCATATATTTT
TRBJ1-2,TRBD1,TRBV6-5,few,CASRMTGGTRGYTF,TGTGCCAGCAGGATGACAGGGGGAACGCGCGGCTACACCTTC
TRBJ2-7,-,TRBV2,-,CASRLLAEVSYEQYF,TGTGCCAGCAGGCTGTTGGCAGAAGTATCCTACGAGCAGTACTTC
TRBJ1-2,TRBD1,TRBV7-2,few,CASSYDRGLGYTF,TGTGCCAGCAGCTACGACAGGGGTTTAGGCTACACCTTC
TRBJ2-7,-,TRBV13,-,CASRFGGEQYF,TGTGCCAGCAGATTCGGCGGCGAGCAGTACTTC
TRBJ2-5,-,TRBV2,-,CASRAGWEETQYF,TGTGCCAGCAGGGCGGGGTGGGAGGAGACCCAGTACTTC
TRBJ1-1,TRBD1,TRBV19,-,CASSVGVGTGFMNTEAFF,TGTGCCAGTAGTGTCGGGGTTGGGACAGGGTTCATGAACACTGAAGCTTTCTTT
TRBJ2-1,-,TRBV5-4,few,CASSLARRRGEQFF,TGTGCCAGCAGCTTGGCGCGACGTAGGGGGGAGCAGTTCTTC
TRBJ1-4,-,TRBV5-6,many,CASSLENGGHGEKLFF,TGTGCCAGCAGCTTGGAAAACGGGGGTCACGGGGAAAAACTGTTTTTT
TRBJ1-2,-,TRBV6-5,-,CASSYYLGDGYTF,TGTGCCAGCAGTTACTATCTAGGGGATGGCTACACCTTC
TRBJ1-5,-,TRBV18,few,CASSRGGSNQPQHF,TGTGCCAGCTCACGGGGAGGTAGCAATCAGCCCCAGCATTTT
TRBJ1-2,TRBD1,TRBV29-1,-,CSVPRDSNYGYTF,TGCAGCGTTCCCCGGGACAGTAACTATGGCTACACCTTC
TRBJ1-5,-,TRBV2,-,CASRDDRSSNQPQHF,TGTGCCAGCAGAGACGACAGGAGTAGCAATCAGCCCCAGCATTTT
TRBJ1-2,-,TRBV25-1,few,CASSLSNYGYTF,TGTGCCAGCAGTCTCAGTAACTATGGCTACACCTTC
TRBJ2-5,-,TRBV12-5,-,CASGLRQGETQYF,TGTGCTAGTGGTTTGAGGCAGGGGGAGACCCAGTACTTC
TRBJ2-7,-,TRBV5-5,few,CASSPRGGDEQYF,TGTGCCAGCAGCCCCCGGGGTGGTGACGAGCAGTACTTC
TRBJ2-6,TRBD1,TRBV10-3,-,CAISEPTGRSSGANVLTF,TGTGCCATCAGTGAGCCGACAGGGCGCAGCTCTGGGGCCAACGTCCTGACTTTC
TRBJ2-5,-,TRBV7-5,-,CVRSPKRVAQYF,TGTGTCAGAAGCCCCAAGAGGGTGGCCCAGTACTTC
TRBJ1-6,-,TRBV5-4,few,CASSTTYNSPLHF,TGTGCCAGCAGTACCACATATAATTCACCCCTCCACTTT
TRBJ2-3,TRBD2,TRBV7-2,few,CASSSLAGVPDTQYF,TGTGCCAGCAGTTCCCTAGCGGGGGTGCCAGATACGCAGTATTTT
TRBJ2-5,TRBD2,TRBV5-6,few,CASSSTPSGGREAQYF,TGTGCCAGCAGCTCGACCCCTAGCGGGGGGCGGGAGGCCCAGTACTTC
TRBJ2-3,TRBD2,TRBV2,few,CASSAGLAGSTDTQYF,TGTGCCAGCAGTGCCGGACTAGCGGGAAGCACAGATACGCAGTATTTT
TRBJ1-1,-,TRBV7-9,-,CASSSSYFETEAFF,TGTGCCAGCAGCTCCTCGTACTTCGAAACTGAAGCTTTCTTT
TRBJ2-7,TRBD1,TRBV7-9,-,CASSYDRGRNYEQYF,TGTGCCAGCAGCTACGACAGGGGGCGCAACTACGAGCAGTACTTC
TRBJ2-7,-,TRBV11-1,few,CASSPRGRGIPYEQYF,TGTGCCAGCAGCCCCCGCGGCAGGGGAATCCCCTACGAGCAGTACTTC
TRBJ1-2,-,TRBV2,-,CASSEWLRYGYTF,TGTGCCAGCAGTGAATGGCTCCGCTATGGCTACACCTTC
TRBJ1-6,-,TRBV7-2,few,CASSLWEPNSPLHF,TGTGCCAGCAGCTTATGGGAGCCTAATTCACCCCTCCACTTT
TRBJ2-7,-,TRBV7-3,-,CASSPRQDHEQYF,TGTGCCAGCAGTCCCAGACAGGACCACGAGCAGTACTTC
TRBJ2-1,-,TRBV5-4,few,CASRLDRGGNEQFF,TGTGCCAGCAGACTCGACAGGGGAGGGAATGAGCAGTTCTTC
TRBJ2-1,TRBD1,TRBV27,few,CASSLLGGWSYNGQFF,TGTGCCAGCAGTTTACTAGGGGGCTGGTCCTACAATGGGCAGTTCTTC
TRBJ2-5,TRBD2,TRBV19,-,CASKSRRGLRETQYF,TGTGCCAGTAAATCTCGGCGGGGACTAAGAGAGACCCAGTACTTC
TRBJ1-2,TRBD1,TRBV10-3,-,CAITLDRAYKGYTF,TGTGCCATCACCCTCGACAGGGCCTATAAAGGCTACACCTTC
TRBJ1-4,-,TRBV11-2,-,CASSLARNEKLFF,TGTGCCAGCAGCTTAGCTAGGAACGAAAAACTGTTTTTT
TRBJ2-3,TRBD2,TRBV4-1,-,CASSPLAGSGDTQYF,TGCGCCAGCAGCCCCCTAGCGGGGTCAGGAGATACGCAGTATTTT
TRBJ2-5,-,TRBV7-9,few,CASSLNRGGETQYF,TGTGCCAGCAGCTTAAACAGAGGAGGAGAGACCCAGTACTTC
TRBJ2-7,-,TRBV11-2,-,CASSPGTMGYEQYF,TGTGCCAGCAGCCCAGGGACAATGGGGTACGAGCAGTACTTC
TRBJ2-7,TRBD2,TRBV5-6,few,CASSPAGGLGAYEQYF,TGTGCCAGCAGTCCAGCGGGGGGGCTCGGGGCCTACGAGCAGTACTTC
TRBJ2-7,-,TRBV5-1,few,CASSWTEGGYEQYF,TGCGCCAGCAGCTGGACAGAAGGGGGCTACGAGCAGTACTTC
TRBJ1-1,-,TRBV5-1,few,CASSLGRWGTEAFF,TGCGCCAGCAGCTTGGGGAGGTGGGGCACTGAAGCTTTCTTT
TRBJ2-3,TRBD1,TRBV5-5,few,CASSLGQAFSTDTQYF,TGTGCCAGCAGCCTCGGACAGGCCTTCTCCACAGATACGCAGTATTTT
TRBJ2-3,-,TRBV11-2,few,CASSLGGPPDTQYF,TGTGCCAGCAGCCTGGGGGGGCCCCCAGATACGCAGTATTTT
TRBJ1-1,-,TRBV2,few,CASGDLTEAFF,TGTGCCAGCGGTGATCTCACTGAAGCTTTCTTT
TRBJ1-1,-,TRBV19,-,CASSTPIRGTEAFF,TGTGCCAGTAGTACTCCGATCAGGGGCACTGAAGCTTTCTTT
TRBJ2-7,TRBD1,TRBV11-2,few,CASSRTGSYEQYF,TGTGCCAGCAGCCGGACAGGGTCCTACGAGCAGTACTTC
TRBJ2-1,TRBD2,TRBV10-1,-,CASSEPLGFAGENNEQFF,TGCGCCAGCAGTGAACCCTTGGGATTTGCGGGGGAGAACAATGAGCAGTTCTTC